This T cell receptor (beta chain) appears in the sequencing data of a study of cytomegalovirus exposure and HLA in healthy donors. The PCR was carried out with 60 Vbeta primers and 13 Jbeta primers. Clones were sequenced by immunoSEQ multiplex PCR, and TCRdb holds only the in-frame ones, with some missing. The profile covers around 200,000 clones, with under 85% appearing a single time and around 1.7% taken by the ten largest. V lost 6 bases and J 5 bases, leaving 22 bases between the germline ends. CDR1 is LGHNA, CDR2 YNFKEQ, per germline. The CDR3 is made up of 17 amino acids. The source material was PBMCs. The receptor was isolated from a man aged 45-60 years in good health and CMV-seronegative. The rearrangement links TRBV4-2 to TRBJ2-2; tentatively, D is TRBD1 (5 bases). CDR3 sequence reads: CASSLQGAAFSTGELFF. CDR3 nucleotides: TGTGCCAGCAGTTTACAAGGGGCCGCCTTCTCAACCGGGGAGCTGTTTTTT.